What follows are 21 T cell receptor beta chains derived from one specimen sequenced in a study of blood T cell repertoires in COVID-19. Libraries were prepared by immunoSEQ multiplex PCR; TCRdb keeps only in-frame clonotypes and omits some of them. The table includes approximately 230,000 clones, approximately 88% detected once. Specimen: peripheral blood. The receptors were gathered from a woman younger than 45 with COVID-19, enrolled during active disease.

The chain employs TRBV24-1 and TRBJ2-3; tentative D call: TRBD2 (6 bases). Germline assignment: CDR1 KGHDR and CDR2 SFDVKD. Trimming took 7 bases from V and 4 from J, leaving 14 bases between them. This CDR3 is 14 amino acids long. Written as DNA, the CDR3 is TGTGCCACCAGCGTAGCGGAAAGGCCAGATACGCAGTATTTT. Protein: CATSVAERPDTQYF.

This chain joins TRBV29-1 and TRBJ1-4, with D perhaps TRBD1 (5 bases). The V gene's germline CDR1 is SQVTM and CDR2 ANQGSEA. The CDR3 has 15 amino acids. Trimming left V 4 bases short and J 1 base short, with 13 bases between. The CDR3 DNA sequence: TGCAGCGTTGTAGGATGGGGGGGAACTAATGAAAAACTGTTTTTT. This translates into CSVVGWGGTNEKLFF.

The gene calls are TRBV5-1 and TRBJ1-5; tentative D call: TRBD1 (5 bases). V was pared by 3 bases and J by 8 bases, with 18 bases between. Per the germline V gene, CDR1 is SGHRS and CDR2 is YFSETQ. The CDR3 sequence is 15 residues long. CDR3 sequence (DNA): TGCGCCAGCAGCTACTCAGGGCTTCCTGGAGAGCCCCAGCATTTT. It is translated as CASSYSGLPGEPQHF.

The chain recombines TRBV15 with TRBJ1-6, with a weak D call TRBD1 (6 bases). CDR1 is LNHNV, CDR2 YYDKDF, per germline (reference sequence). This CDR3 spans 21 amino acids. Trimming took 1 base from V and 10 from J, leaving 32 bases between them. CDR3: CATSRVPYETPTGLAQSPLHF. CDR3 DNA sequence: TGTGCCACCAGCAGAGTCCCATACGAAACCCCGACAGGTTTGGCTCAATCACCCCTCCACTTT.

J is TRBJ1-1 and V is TRBV28, with D possibly being TRBD1 (6 bases). V dropped 7 bases and J dropped 5 bases, with 14 bases sitting between them. Looked up from germline, CDR1 is MDHEN and CDR2 is SYDVKM. The CDR3 runs to 13 residues. The CDR3 reads CASTPSGVTEAFF. The CDR3 nucleotides read TGTGCCAGCACCCCCTCAGGGGTAACTGAAGCTTTCTTT.

The chain carries TRBV19 and TRBJ1-5, with 8 bases lining up with TRBD1. Losses at the gene ends were 5 bases for V and 6 bases for J; bases not matched to a gene: 6. There are 14 residues in the CDR3. The germline V gene has CDR1 LNHDA and CDR2 SQIVND (reference sequence). The CDR3 is CASSSQGAGQPQHF. Written as DNA, the CDR3 is TGTGCCAGTAGTTCCCAGGGGGCCGGTCAGCCCCAGCATTTT.

The rearrangement links TRBV19 to TRBJ2-5, with D perhaps TRBD2 (6 bases). CDR3 length: 15 residues. Germline V lookup: CDR1 LNHDA, CDR2 SQIVND (reference sequence). V lost 5 bases to trimming and J lost 7 bases, with 20 bases between them. The CDR3, as DNA: TGTGCCAGTAGTGCCAGCCGGGGGACGACGGGGACCCAGTACTTC. Protein sequence: CASSASRGTTGTQYF.

This clone has a handful of counts. The chain has TRBV11-3 and TRBJ2-3, with D maybe TRBD2 (6 bases). The CDR3 is made up of 15 amino acids. CDR1 SGHNT and CDR2 YENEEA come from the germline V gene. V shed 5 bases and J shed 8 bases, with 20 bases lying between them. CDR3 bases: TGTGCCAGCAGCCCTTCTTTTGGGCTGGGGGGTACGCAGTATTTT. Protein sequence: CASSPSFGLGGTQYF.

The chain employs TRBV18 and TRBJ2-1, with D perhaps TRBD2 (5 bases). Germline V gene data show CDR1 as KGHSH and CDR2 as LQKENI. V lost 0 bases, J lost 0 bases, and 18 bases lay in between. The CDR3 consists of 19 residues. The CDR3, as DNA: TGTGCCAGCTCACCACCGTTACTCCCCGGGGTAAGCTCCTACAATGAGCAGTTCTTC. Its translation: CASSPPLLPGVSSYNEQFF.

The chain is built from TRBV15 and TRBJ1-2; a possible D gene is TRBD1 (6 bases). Trimming shortened V by 7 bases and J by 4 bases, and 13 bases separated the two germline ends. The germline CDR1 and CDR2 sequences are LNHNV and YYDKDF (reference sequence). The CDR3 has 13 amino acids. The CDR3 DNA reads TGTGCCACCACCAGGGGAGGTGGCTATGGCTACACCTTC. This translates into CATTRGGGYGYTF.

The chain is built from TRBV10-3 and TRBJ2-3; D is uncertain. The CDR3 consists of 11 residues. V gave up 2 bases and J gave up 6 bases, with 3 bases separating them. Germline-derived CDR1 and CDR2 are ENHRY and SYGVKD. The CDR3 DNA follows: TGTGCCATCAGTGAGGAGGATACGCAGTATTTT. This codes for CAISEEDTQYF.

The V call is TRBV4-3, the J call TRBJ2-6; 9 bases match TRBD2. Germline V gene sequence: CDR1 LGHNA, CDR2 YSLEER. The junction had 7 bases not matched to a gene; V was cut back by 4 bases and J by 3 bases. This CDR3 has 17 amino acids. The CDR3 DNA reads as TGCGCCAGCAGCCCCGAGCGGGGGGTAGGTGGGGCCAACGTCCTGACTTTC. Translating gives CASSPERGVGGANVLTF.

The rearrangement links TRBV14 to TRBJ2-7; 10 bases line up with TRBD1. In germline, CDR1 is SGHDN, CDR2 FVKESK. The V gene end was trimmed by 2 bases and the J gene end by 1 base; junction bases not matched to a gene: 5. The CDR3 covers 16 residues. The DNA of the CDR3 is TGTGCCAGCAGCCAAATACCGGGACAGGGGTCCTACGAGCAGTACTTC. Translated: CASSQIPGQGSYEQYF.

V gene TRBV3-1 (or the pseudogene TRBV3-2) combines with J gene TRBJ2-6, with 10 bases matching TRBD1. Germline V gene sequence: CDR1 LGHDT, CDR2 YNNKEL (reference sequence). This CDR3 spans 17 amino acids. With 5 bases clipped from V and 0 bases from J, the junction kept 4 bases outside the gene matches. CDR3 sequence: CASSIGTGVSGANVLTF. In DNA, the CDR3 is TGTGCCAGCAGCATAGGGACAGGGGTCTCTGGGGCCAACGTCCTGACTTTC.

The chain joins TRBV18 to TRBJ1-1; D might be TRBD1 (5 bases). The V end was cut by 6 bases, the J end by 4 bases, with 12 bases between. The CDR3 covers 13 residues. The germline gives CDR1 KGHSH, CDR2 LQKENI. The CDR3 reads CASSFVGVTEAFF. The CDR3 nucleotides are TGTGCCAGCTCTTTCGTAGGGGTCACTGAAGCTTTCTTT.

The DNA of the CDR3 is TGTGCCAGCAGCTTAGGGACAGGGGATGAAAAACTGTTTTTT. Its translation: CASSLGTGDEKLFF. This sequence joins TRBV7-9 and TRBJ1-4; 9 bases fit TRBD1. V lost 1 base to trimming and J lost 6 bases; unmatched junction nucleotides: 0. The CDR3 loop spans 14 amino acids. Germline lookup yields CDR1 SEHNR and CDR2 FQNEAQ (reference sequence). Combining the CDR3 with reference TRBV7-9 and TRBJ1-4 gives the whole variable domain DTGVSQNPRHKITKRGQNVTFRCDPISEHNRLYWYRQTLGQGPEFLTYFQNEAQLEKSRLLSDRFSAERPKGSFSTLEIQRTEQGDSAMYLCASSLGTGDEKLFFGSGTQLSVL.

V gene TRBV6-5 combines with J gene TRBJ2-1; TRBD2 agrees at 11 bases. CDR3 length: 16 residues. CDR1 is MNHEY, CDR2 SVGAGI, per germline. After removal of 2 bases from V and 7 bases from J, the junction contained 7 bases not matched to a gene. CDR3 in DNA: TGTGCCAGCAGTTACATTAGCGGGGGGGGACGAAATGAGCAGTTCTTC. Protein product: CASSYISGGGRNEQFF.

The gene calls are TRBV7-2 and TRBJ1-2; 9 bases map to TRBD1. The junction had 6 bases not matched to a gene; V was cut back by 5 bases and J by 2 bases. Germline lookup yields CDR1 SGHTA and CDR2 FQGNSA. This CDR3 is built from 15 residues. CDR3: CASSPGTGRNYGYTF. CDR3 nucleotide sequence: TGTGCCAGCAGCCCTGGGACAGGGCGCAACTATGGCTACACCTTC.

The chain links TRBV3-1 (or the pseudogene TRBV3-2) to TRBJ1-1; 7 bases agree with TRBD1. Germline V lookup: CDR1 LGHDT, CDR2 YNNKEL (reference sequence). This CDR3 contains 15 residues. V trimming: 1 base; J trimming: 6 bases; junction bases outside the gene matches: 8. The CDR3 is CASSQAGGGFAEAFF. The CDR3 bases are TGTGCCAGCAGCCAAGCGGGAGGGGGCTTCGCTGAAGCTTTCTTT.

V and J are TRBV5-6 and TRBJ2-1, with 9 bases matching TRBD1. Germline V gene data show CDR1 as SGHDT and CDR2 as YYEEEE. The CDR3 loop spans 16 amino acids. The ends lost 4 bases at V and 5 bases at J; junction bases unmatched: 10. The CDR3 bases are TGTGCCAGCAGCCAAGGGACAGGGCGGGCTCACAATGAGCAGTTCTTC. The encoded protein is CASSQGTGRAHNEQFF.

This clone was detected only once. This chain connects TRBV24-1 to TRBJ2-5; 10 nucleotides match TRBD2. CDR3 length: 15 residues. Germline loops: CDR1 KGHDR, CDR2 SFDVKD. Unmatched junction bases numbered 1, after V lost 3 bases and J lost 1 base. This chain's CDR3 is CATSDLAGVQETQYF. The CDR3 DNA is TGTGCCACCAGTGATCTAGCGGGAGTCCAAGAGACCCAGTACTTC.